Each of the 19 T cell receptor beta chains below was sequenced from the same sample in a study of T-cell memory formation after mild COVID-19. Each CDR3 protein is one row after TCRdb ran MiXCR on the 5' RACE reads. Of about 320,000 distinct CDR3 sequences in the sample, over 11% were seen once. The sample comprised PBMCs or a T cell subset sorted from them (not recorded which). The receptor source for this set is a man younger than 35 who had mild COVID-19 (a few samples of this study predate the infection). Cell type and time point are not known.

This clonotype was observed at least ten times. The J gene is TRBJ2-1, the V gene TRBV5-1, with 13 bases identical to TRBD2. Losses at the gene ends were 1 base for V and 7 bases for J; bases not matched to a gene: 5. The CDR3 has 16 amino acids. CDR1 is SGHRS and CDR2 is YFSETQ in the germline V gene. The chain's CDR3 is CASSLQGLAGRNEQFF. The DNA for the CDR3 is TGCGCCAGCAGCTTGCAGGGACTAGCGGGGAGGAATGAGCAGTTCTTC.

This clonotype was seen a few times. The chain carries TRBV12-3 or TRBV12-4 and TRBJ1-4, with 9 bases identical to TRBD1. V lost 5 bases, J lost 8 bases, and 12 bases stayed unmatched. The CDR3 contains 16 residues. CDR3 nucleotide sequence: TGTGCCAGCAGTCGTACAGGGGGCGCGTTTAACGAAAAACTGTTTTTT. It yields the protein CASSRTGGAFNEKLFF.

This clonotype has just a few counts. This chain joins TRBV13 and TRBJ1-3; D is ambiguous. The CDR3 is 13 residues long. Trimming cost V 5 bases and J 8 bases, with 13 bases left between them. The germline CDR1 and CDR2 sequences are PRHDT and FYEKMQ (reference sequence). CDR3 loop: CASSVLGSDTIYF. The CDR3 DNA reads as TGTGCCAGCAGCGTTTTAGGTTCTGACACCATATATTTT.

V and J are TRBV4-2 and TRBJ2-3, with D possibly being TRBD1 (5 bases). Germline CDR1 and CDR2: LGHNA and YNFKEQ. CDR3 length: 14 residues. Trimming took off 4 bases at V and 5 bases at J, with 13 bases between the two ends. DNA for the CDR3: TGTGCCAGCAGCCGGGGAAGGGGAATAGATACGCAGTATTTT. Translating it yields CASSRGRGIDTQYF.

This clonotype was observed a handful of times. The CDR3, as DNA: TGTGCCAGTAGTATAGCCCTCGGGGAGCTGTTTTTT. Amino acids: CASSIALGELFF. The rearrangement uses TRBV19 and TRBJ2-2; no firm D call. This CDR3 has 12 amino acids. V was pared by 1 base and J by 7 bases, with 4 bases between. Germline V lookup: CDR1 LNHDA, CDR2 SQIVND (reference sequence).

This clonotype came up a few times. The J gene is TRBJ1-1, the V gene TRBV7-9; TRBD1 might be the D (5 bases). CDR1 and CDR2 from the germline V gene are SEHNR and FQNEAQ (reference sequence). The CDR3 contains 11 residues. Trimming stripped 7 bases from V and 9 bases from J, with 12 bases between. CDR3 DNA sequence: TGTGCCAGCACCGTGGGGGAACAAGCTTTCTTT. It codes for CASTVGEQAFF.

The chain uses TRBV29-1 and TRBJ2-1; D possibly corresponds to TRBD1 (6 bases). Germline values: CDR1 SQVTM, CDR2 ANQGSEA. Trimming took off 6 bases at V and 8 bases at J, with 17 bases between the two ends. This CDR3 has 13 amino acids. Here the CDR3 DNA reads TGCAGCGTATACACAGGGAAGGGGGATGAGCAGTTCTTC. Protein sequence: CSVYTGKGDEQFF.

The DNA of the CDR3 is TGTGCCAGCAGTGATGGTCCGGCCAATTCACCCCTCCACTTT. Encoded protein: CASSDGPANSPLHF. This chain links TRBV2 with TRBJ1-6; no reliable D call. The V end was cut by 3 bases, the J end by 7 bases, with 10 bases between. The CDR3 is 14 amino acids. Germline values: CDR1 SNHLY, CDR2 FYNNEI.

The rearrangement links TRBV20-1 to TRBJ2-4; a weak D match, TRBD2 (5 bases). This CDR3 has 15 amino acids. The V gene lost 5 bases and the J gene lost 5 bases, with 19 bases spanning the gap. The germline V gene has CDR1 DFQATT and CDR2 SNEGSKA (reference sequence). The DNA of the CDR3 is TGCAGTGCTGTCGAAGGTGGGCGGGTACAAAACATTCAGTACTTC. It yields the protein CSAVEGGRVQNIQYF.

This clonotype was observed a few times. The chain recombines TRBV30 with TRBJ1-3, with a tentative D call TRBD1 (6 bases). Trimming stripped 2 bases from V and 0 bases from J, with 14 bases between. The CDR3 has 16 amino acids. Germline assignment: CDR1 GTSNPN and CDR2 SVGIG (reference sequence). Here the CDR3 DNA reads TGTGCCTGGAGTCTAAAACGGGGGGCCTCTGGAAACACCATATATTTT. It translates to CAWSLKRGASGNTIYF.

The chain joins TRBV6-6 to TRBJ1-5; D perhaps matches TRBD1 (6 bases). The length of the CDR3 is 13 residues. Trimming took 4 bases from V and 7 from J, leaving 11 bases between them. Germline V gene lookup returns CDR1 MNHNY and CDR2 SVGAGI (reference sequence). CDR3 loop: CASSSTGTQPQHF. DNA for the CDR3: TGTGCCAGCAGTTCAACAGGGACCCAGCCCCAGCATTTT.

CDR3 sequence: CASRRLAGVDTGELFF. DNA for the CDR3: TGTGCCAGCCGCAGGCTAGCGGGGGTGGACACCGGGGAGCTGTTTTTT. The chain carries TRBV11-1 and TRBJ2-2; 10 nucleotides match TRBD2. The V segment lost 8 bases and the J segment 3 bases; nucleotides outside the gene matches: 9. The CDR3 is made up of 16 amino acids. Looked up from germline, CDR1 is SGHAT and CDR2 is FQDESV (reference sequence).

The CDR3 protein is CASSWGSPGGTDTQYF. For the CDR3, the DNA is TGTGCCAGCAGCTGGGGCTCCCCCGGGGGAACAGATACGCAGTATTTT. The chain employs TRBV5-4 and TRBJ2-3, with D perhaps matching TRBD2 (6 bases). The CDR3 loop spans 16 amino acids. The germline V and J ends were trimmed by 3 bases and 3 bases, with 17 bases remaining between them. The germline gives CDR1 SGHNT, CDR2 YYREEE (reference sequence).

The table lists this clonotype with a few counts. V gene TRBV19 combines with J gene TRBJ2-3; 10 positions match TRBD1. The V and J ends lost 9 bases and 0 bases, in that order; junction bases with no gene match: 6. The CDR3 contains 15 residues. Germline lookup yields CDR1 LNHDA and CDR2 SQIVND (reference sequence). In DNA form, the CDR3 reads TGTGCCAGCCGGGACAGGGGTCCTAGCACAGATACGCAGTATTTT. Its translation: CASRDRGPSTDTQYF.

The chain employs TRBV4-1 and TRBJ1-6, with 8 positions matching TRBD1. The V and J ends lost 2 bases and 8 bases, in that order; junction bases with no gene match: 8. Germline-derived CDR1 and CDR2 are MGHRA and YSYEKL. This CDR3 is 16 amino acids long. CDR3 residues: CASSQIPTGEHSPLHF. The CDR3 DNA is TGCGCCAGCAGCCAAATCCCGACAGGGGAGCATTCACCCCTCCACTTT.

V and J are TRBV12-3 or TRBV12-4 and TRBJ2-5; D is undetermined. This CDR3 has 13 amino acids. Trimming cost V 6 bases and J 4 bases, with 12 bases left between them. The CDR3 nucleotides are TGTGCCAGCAGAGACCCACCCCGAGAGACCCAGTACTTC. Its protein is CASRDPPRETQYF.

This clonotype has more than one count but fewer than ten. V gene TRBV6-2 or TRBV6-3 combines with J gene TRBJ2-3, with TRBD2 matching over 12 bases. V dropped 11 bases and J dropped 1; count of bases not matched to a gene: 7. Germline CDR1 MNHEY, CDR2 SVGEGT. This CDR3 contains 15 residues. CDR3 loop: CAGSRLAGGTDTQYF. CDR3 sequence (DNA): TGTGCCGGATCGAGACTAGCGGGGGGCACAGATACGCAGTATTTT.

The sample holds many counts of this clonotype. V and J are TRBV6-4 and TRBJ2-3; 8 bases map to TRBD2. This CDR3 has 15 residues. Germline CDR1 reads MRHNA; CDR2 reads SNTAGT. The junction had 2 bases not matched to a gene; V was cut back by 2 bases and J by 1 base. The chain's CDR3 is CASSDEAGGTDTQYF. For the CDR3, the DNA is TGTGCCAGCAGTGACGAAGCGGGGGGCACAGATACGCAGTATTTT.

The chain couples TRBV2 to TRBJ2-3; 9 nucleotides align to TRBD2. The germline CDR1 and CDR2 sequences are SNHLY and FYNNEI. CDR3 length: 16 residues. J lost 0 bases, V lost 8 bases, and 9 bases had no gene match. CDR3 DNA: TGTGCCAGCGCACGAAGTAGCGGGGGTAGCACAGATACGCAGTATTTT. Its protein product is CASARSSGGSTDTQYF.